Following are 21 T cell receptor beta chains from one sample sequenced in a study of T cell clonotyping in hematopoietic cell transplantation. TCRdb's copy holds only in-frame clones and misses some; the assay was immunoSEQ multiplex PCR. The sample consists of several thousand clones, approximately 87% of them appearing once. Material: PBMCs, obtained 100 days after allogeneic stem cell transplant. The source of these receptors is a male patient aged 50 to 60 who had an allogeneic stem cell transplant from a related donor, so the T cells may come from the graft donor. Some clones in this sample may be carry-over from other donors' samples.

The rearrangement uses TRBV4-1 and TRBJ2-7; 11 bases are a match to TRBD1. The CDR3 spans 13 residues. J was trimmed by 5 bases and V by 3 bases; bases with no gene match: 0. CDR1 MGHRA and CDR2 YSYEKL come from the germline V gene. CDR3 in DNA: TGCGCCAGCAGCCAGGACAGGGGGCACGAGCAGTACGTC. Its protein product is CASSQDRGHEQYV.

CDR3 DNA: TGTGCCAGCAGCTGGGACAGGGGTCACCAAGAGACCCAGTACTTC. It is translated as CASSWDRGHQETQYF. The rearrangement joins TRBV5-7 to TRBJ2-5; 10 nucleotides match TRBD1. TRBV5-7 is designated an ORF whose function remains uncertain. V was pared by 3 bases and J by 0 bases, with 2 bases of the junction left unmatched. The CDR3 has 15 residues.

The chain uses TRBV5-1 and TRBJ1-4; 9 nucleotides match TRBD1. CDR1 and CDR2 (germline): SGHRS, YFSETQ. V gave up 4 bases and J gave up 7 bases; unmatched junction bases: 5. The CDR3 extends over 14 amino acids. The CDR3 loop is CASSLTGGSEKLFF. The CDR3 DNA follows: TGCGCCAGCAGCCTGACAGGGGGGAGTGAAAAACTGTTTTTT.

The chain links TRBV6-1 to TRBJ1-6; no clear D gene. This CDR3 has 15 residues. The germline CDR1 and CDR2 sequences are MNHNS and SASEGT. The V end was cut by 4 bases, the J end by 4 bases, with 11 bases between. The CDR3 bases are TGTGCCAGCAGTGTTATGGGCGAATATAATTCACCCCTCCACTTT. Translation: CASSVMGEYNSPLHF.

The V gene is TRBV19, the J gene TRBJ2-1; TRBD2 matches 8 bases. V lost 3 bases, J lost 2 bases, and 3 bases stayed unmatched. This CDR3 region has 15 residues. The V gene's germline CDR1 is LNHDA and CDR2 SQIVND (reference sequence). The CDR3 loop is CASSISSGAYNEQFF. The CDR3 DNA reads as TGTGCCAGTAGTATTAGTAGCGGGGCCTACAATGAGCAGTTCTTC.

V gene TRBV5-8 combines with J gene TRBJ2-7; TRBD1 agrees at 7 bases. V was pared by 1 base and J by 7 bases, with 8 bases of the junction left unmatched. The length of the CDR3 is 14 residues. The germline V gene has CDR1 SGHTS and CDR2 YDEGEE. CDR3 sequence (DNA): TGTGCCAGCAGCTTGAGAACAGGGGTGTGGGAGCAGTACGTC. Translation gives CASSLRTGVWEQYV.

The rearrangement uses TRBV5-1 and TRBJ2-2; D is uncertain. The CDR3 runs 12 residues. The V gene's germline CDR1 is SGHRS and CDR2 YFSETQ. Trimming shortened V by 2 bases and J by 4 bases, and 3 bases separated the two germline ends. The CDR3 loop reads CASSFSTGELFF. CDR3 DNA: TGCGCCAGCAGCTTTAGCACCGGGGAGCTGTTTTTT.

The chain joins TRBV10-2 to TRBJ2-7; D is possibly TRBD1 (6 bases). Trimming stripped 8 bases from V and 6 bases from J, with 17 bases between. CDR3 length equals 13 residues. The germline V gene encodes CDR1 WSHSY and CDR2 SAAADI. CDR3 nucleotides: TGCGCCAGCCTGGTCGGCAGGGGTGGCGAGCAGTACTTC. Protein product: CASLVGRGGEQYF.

Comment on this clone: One junction end disagrees with the germline gene, perhaps due to a read error. The sample has other DNA sequences that encode this CDR3 too. The gene calls are TRBV19 and TRBJ2-5, with D possibly TRBD2 on 6 matching bases. The CDR3 runs 13 residues. Germline assignment: CDR1 LNHDA and CDR2 SQIVND (reference sequence). The CDR3 spells CASSRDFQETQYF. The CDR3, as DNA: TGCGCCAGTAGTAGGGACTTTCAAGAGACCCAGTACTTC.

CDR3 protein: CASSEGLAGGPSDEQFF. Written as DNA, the CDR3 is TGTGCCAGCAGTGAGGGACTAGCGGGGGGGCCATCCGATGAGCAGTTCTTC. The chain carries TRBV6-1 and TRBJ2-1; 16 positions match TRBD2. The CDR3 runs to 17 residues. V dropped 3 bases and J dropped 8; count of bases not matched to a gene: 7. Looked up from germline, CDR1 is MNHNS and CDR2 is SASEGT.

This clone was picked up one time. V usage is TRBV5-5 and J usage is TRBJ1-2; D is ambiguous. CDR1 is SGHKS, CDR2 YYEKEE, per germline (reference sequence). Trimming took off 0 bases at V and 3 bases at J, with 12 bases between the two ends. This CDR3 contains 15 residues. DNA of the CDR3: TGTGCCAGCAGCTTGGGAGAGGATACGTACTATGGCTACACCTTC. Amino acid sequence: CASSLGEDTYYGYTF.

V gene TRBV28 combines with J gene TRBJ1-1; 7 bases align to TRBD1. The germline gives CDR1 MDHEN, CDR2 SYDVKM. The trim removed 6 bases at V and 3 bases at J, leaving 7 bases unmatched. The CDR3 spans 14 residues. This chain's CDR3 is CASSPGGSHTEAFF. CDR3 sequence (DNA): TGTGCCAGCAGCCCAGGGGGGTCCCACACTGAAGCTTTCTTT.

In DNA, the CDR3 is TGTGCCAGCAGCTTAGAAGGTAGCTTTGAGACCCAGTACTTC. It yields the protein CASSLEGSFETQYF. V usage is TRBV7-6 and J usage is TRBJ2-5; no clear D gene. The V and J ends lost 1 base and 5 bases respectively, with 11 bases between them. The CDR3 is made up of 14 amino acids. Per germline, CDR1 SGHVS and CDR2 FNYEAQ.

The V and J genes are TRBV4-3 and TRBJ2-7, with TRBD2 matching over 9 bases. The V gene's germline CDR1 is LGHNA and CDR2 YSLEER. The CDR3 extends over 16 amino acids. The J segment lost 3 bases and the V segment lost 0 bases, leaving 6 bases of the junction unmatched. The DNA for the CDR3 is TGCGCCAGCAGCCAAGATAGCGGGAGACAATTCTACGAGCAGTACTTC. Amino acid sequence: CASSQDSGRQFYEQYF.

This CDR3 reads CASRPGLGGGEQYF. CDR3 sequence (DNA): TGTGCCAGTAGGCCGGGACTAGGAGGAGGCGAGCAGTACTTC. The rearrangement uses TRBV28 and TRBJ2-7; 8 bases are shared with TRBD2. The CDR3 runs 14 residues. V was clipped by 9 bases and J by 6 bases; unmatched bases: 13. Germline CDR1 MDHEN, CDR2 SYDVKM.

The chain has TRBV5-6 and TRBJ1-1; a weak D match, TRBD1 (5 bases). The CDR3 has 13 amino acids. Germline V gene lookup returns CDR1 SGHDT and CDR2 YYEEEE. Trimming left V 0 bases short and J 4 bases short, with 7 bases between. CDR3 residues: CASSLGGGTEAFF. In DNA form, the CDR3 reads TGTGCCAGCAGCTTGGGGGGGGGCACTGAAGCTTTCTTT.

The CDR3: CAWTAGAGGYEQYF. In DNA form, the CDR3 reads TGTGCCTGGACAGCTGGAGCGGGAGGCTACGAGCAGTACTTC. The V call is TRBV30, the J call TRBJ2-5; 9 bases map to TRBD2. TRBJ2-7 explains the end of the DNA better; the J call may be wrong. There are 14 residues in the CDR3. Germline assignment: CDR1 GTSNPN and CDR2 SVGIG (reference sequence).

V and J are TRBV6-5 and TRBJ2-2, with D uncertain. V was pared by 2 bases and J by 1 base, with 5 bases between. CDR3 size: 14 residues. Germline V gene sequence: CDR1 MNHEY, CDR2 SVGAGI. The CDR3 DNA follows: TGTGCCAGCAGTTACGGCGTGAACACCGGGGAGCTGTTTTTT. Protein sequence: CASSYGVNTGELFF.

This sequence joins TRBV6-5 and TRBJ2-7; D remains ambiguous. V was shortened by 4 bases and J by 4 bases, with 17 bases between the two germline ends. Germline lookup yields CDR1 MNHEY and CDR2 SVGAGI. This CDR3 is 15 amino acids long. DNA for the CDR3: TGTGCCAGCAGTTCCTTACCTCCGACCGAATACGAGCAGTACTTC. Encoded protein: CASSSLPPTEYEQYF.

This clone was seen more than once but under ten times. The V call is TRBV6-5, the J call TRBJ2-7; D is possibly TRBD1 (6 bases). Germline lookup yields CDR1 MNHEY and CDR2 SVGAGI. V was shortened by 0 bases and J by 0 bases, with 6 bases between the two germline ends. This CDR3 comprises 14 residues. CDR3 coding DNA: TGTGCCAGCAGTTACTCGGACAGCTCCTACGAGCAGTACTTC. Amino acid sequence: CASSYSDSSYEQYF.

The chain links TRBV14 to TRBJ2-7; D is unclear. The CDR3 spans 13 residues. Per germline, CDR1 SGHDN and CDR2 FVKESK. Trimming pared 1 base from V and 1 base from J, leaving 5 bases between. The DNA of the CDR3 is TGTGCCAGCAGCCAAGTTTGGTCCTACGAGCAGTACTTC. Its protein product is CASSQVWSYEQYF.